These 5 T cell receptor beta chains came from one sample sequenced in a study of blood T cells in healthy people across ages. A second 7 to 11 cycle PCR used barcoded and J-beta primers. TCRdb re-called the 5' RACE reads with MiXCR, one entry per CDR3 protein. In the table there are approximately 880,000 distinct CDR3 sequences, around 48% of which are singletons. Sequencing was performed on blood. All receptors derive from a man aged 30 to 45 in good health.

The chain recombines TRBV6-6 with TRBJ1-2, with 8 bases lining up with TRBD1. J lost 6 bases, V lost 4 bases, and 7 bases had no gene match. Germline CDR1 MNHNY, CDR2 SVGAGI (reference sequence). The CDR3 sequence is 14 residues long. The CDR3 protein is CASSSETGAHGYTF. CDR3 DNA sequence: TGTGCCAGCAGTTCGGAGACAGGGGCCCATGGCTACACCTTC.

A few counts support this clonotype. This chain links TRBV5-1 with TRBJ2-1; D is undetermined. This CDR3 spans 15 amino acids. The germline V and J ends were trimmed by 3 bases and 7 bases, with 17 bases remaining between them. From germline, CDR1 is SGHRS and CDR2 YFSETQ. In DNA, the CDR3 is TGCGCCAGCAGCTCAGGAGCTACTTTGGTAAATGAGCAGTTCTTC. Translated: CASSSGATLVNEQFF.

The chain couples TRBV4-1 to TRBJ2-5, with 12 positions matching TRBD2. The V gene's germline CDR1 is MGHRA and CDR2 YSYEKL. Trimming took 4 bases from V and 2 from J; bases not matched to a gene: 5. This CDR3 is 16 amino acids long. The CDR3 spells CASSLPLAGGQETQYF. The CDR3 bases are TGCGCCAGCAGCCTACCGCTAGCGGGGGGGCAAGAGACCCAGTACTTC.

Comments on this clonotype: Germline and junction disagree at one end, which may indicate a read error. CDR3 bases: TGCAGCGTTGAAGATCAGGGACAGGGACTAGAAAACGTTCAGTACTTC. It specifies CSVEDQGQGLENVQYF. J is TRBJ2-4 and V is TRBV29-1; D is possibly TRBD1 (9 bases). The CDR3 has 16 residues. Germline V CDR1 and CDR2: SQVTM, ANQGSEA.

The chain links TRBV4-1 to TRBJ2-7; 10 nucleotides match TRBD1. The CDR3 has 16 residues. Germline V gene lookup returns CDR1 MGHRA and CDR2 YSYEKL. Trimming at V came to 4 bases and at J to 4 bases, leaving 10 bases not matched to a gene. CDR3 coding DNA: TGCGCCAGCAGCCCCCGAAGGACAGGGGGGAATTACGAGCAGTACTTC. Amino acid sequence: CASSPRRTGGNYEQYF.